A selection of T cell receptor beta chains follows, all from one sample in a study of T-cell memory formation after mild COVID-19. TCRdb processed the 5' RACE reads anew with MiXCR; each CDR3 protein has one entry. The sample carries approximately 500,000 distinct CDR3 sequences, roughly 25% recorded once. Input material: PBMCs or a T cell subset sorted from them (not recorded which). The receptors stem from an adult woman who had mild COVID-19 (a few samples of this study predate the infection). Cell type and time point are not known. Each CDR3 is given with its conserved first and last residue. Each record gives: V gene, J gene, clone size, D gene, CDR3 protein, CDR3 DNA. D genes are given only for firm matches. Not all rows give a size; the values are once, few, many and, for expanded clones, a class.

>TRBV7-3|TRBJ2-1|few|TRBD2
CASSPGTSGGTHNEQFF
TGTGCCAGCAGCCCCGGGACTAGCGGGGGGACGCACAATGAGCAGTTCTTC
>TRBV12-3/TRBV12-4|TRBJ1-1|few|NA
CASRIGGSEAFF
TGTGCCAGCAGGATAGGGGGTTCTGAAGCTTTCTTT
>TRBV29-1|TRBJ1-1|NA|TRBD1
CSVDRVNTEAFF
TGCAGCGTAGACAGGGTGAACACTGAAGCTTTCTTT
>TRBV30|TRBJ1-1|NA|NA
CAWSPAETEAFF
TGTGCCTGGAGTCCGGCAGAGACTGAAGCTTTCTTT
>TRBV14|TRBJ2-1|NA|TRBD2
CASSQYRTSGNNEQFF
TGTGCCAGCAGCCAATATAGGACTAGCGGAAACAATGAGCAGTTCTTC
>TRBV12-3/TRBV12-4|TRBJ2-1|few|TRBD2
CASSWTSGAWEQFF
TGTGCCAGCAGTTGGACTAGCGGGGCCTGGGAGCAGTTCTTC
>TRBV6-1|TRBJ2-6|NA|NA
CASIIGQGLSGANVLTF
TGTGCCAGCATTATCGGTCAGGGCCTTTCTGGGGCCAACGTCCTGACTTTC
>TRBV4-2|TRBJ2-7|few|NA
CASSQNSQVSYEQYF
TGTGCCAGCAGCCAAAATTCACAGGTATCCTACGAGCAGTACTTC
>TRBV12-5|TRBJ2-1|few|NA
CASGDRGGEQFF
TGTGCTAGTGGTGACCGGGGCGGTGAGCAGTTCTTC
>TRBV2|TRBJ1-6|NA|NA
CASNLGRSYNSPLHF
TGTGCCAGCAATTTGGGACGCTCCTATAATTCACCCCTCCACTTT
>TRBV11-2|TRBJ2-7|NA|TRBD2
CASSLWTSGSTYYEQYF
TGTGCCAGCAGCTTATGGACTAGCGGGAGCACTTACTACGAGCAGTACTTC
>TRBV4-2|TRBJ1-4|NA|NA
CASSQGTEIYEKLFF
TGTGCCAGCAGCCAAGGGACAGAGATTTATGAAAAACTGTTTTTT
>TRBV29-1|TRBJ2-1|few|TRBD1
CSVEDWTGGNEQFF
TGCAGCGTTGAAGACTGGACAGGGGGCAATGAGCAGTTCTTC
>TRBV6-5|TRBJ1-5|NA|TRBD1
CASSDRGVQPQHF
TGTGCCAGCAGTGACAGGGGGGTACAGCCCCAGCATTTT
>TRBV7-9|TRBJ1-2|few|TRBD1
CASSKGQGASYGYTF
TGTGCCAGCAGCAAGGGACAGGGGGCTAGCTATGGCTACACCTTC
>TRBV7-6|TRBJ2-2|few|TRBD1
CAIRTGGEAGELFF
TGTGCCATACGCACAGGGGGCGAGGCCGGGGAGCTGTTTTTT